This T cell receptor beta chain was documented in a study of T cells in Graves' hyperthyroidism and ophthalmopathy. Study details: Initial diagnosis, before any treatment, was when peripheral blood was collected.

Germline CDR1 GTSNPN, CDR2 SVGIG (reference sequence). The ends were cut back, 7 bases at V and 2 bases at J, with 19 bases in the middle. The CDR3 has 15 amino acids. Uncontrolled infection, other autoimmune disease, pregnancy or lactation led to exclusion. This clonotype was observed a handful of times. RNA transcripts were the template for amplifying TCR beta CDR3 regions. HTBI primers were employed in a first-round RT-PCR of the TCR CDR3. TCRdb independently ran MiXCR on the multiplex PCR reads; one entry per CDR3 protein. This table has hundreds of thousands of distinct CDR3 sequences, 15% to 20% appearing once.

The V and J genes are TRBV30 and TRBJ2-3; tentatively, D is TRBD2 (5 bases). This TCR was sampled from a woman aged 18-29 years with Graves' ophthalmopathy. Input material: blood. The CDR3 is CAFTWTGEFTDTQYF. CDR3 in DNA: TGTGCCTTTACTTGGACTGGAGAATTCACAGATACGCAGTATTTT.